This is a list of T cell receptor beta chains from one sample in a study of beta chain features in type 1 diabetes. Method: immunoSEQ multiplex PCR; TCRdb's copy keeps in-frame clones and lacks some. The data hold 600,000 to 650,000 clones, with about a sixth observed a single time. Sequencing was done on a sample of naive CD4+ T cells from blood. These receptors were obtained from a man aged 18 to 29 in good health. The CDR3 runs from the conserved cysteine through the conserved F or W. D genes are given only for firm matches. A row's size may be missing; if present it is once, few, many or a size class.

few TRBJ2-1 NA TRBV18 CASSPARGDEQFF TGTGCCAGCTCACCAGCCAGGGGCGATGAGCAGTTCTTC
few TRBJ2-5 TRBD2 TRBV5-1 CASSPGTSGAKTQYF TGCGCCAGCAGCCCTGGGACTAGCGGGGCAAAGACCCAGTACTTC
few TRBJ2-1 TRBD2 TRBV27 CASSPHPSGGSYNEQFF TGTGCCAGCAGTCCCCACCCTAGCGGAGGCTCCTACAATGAGCAGTTCTTC
NA TRBJ2-4 NA TRBV5-1 CASSPPLAKNIQYF TGCGCCAGCAGCCCACCGCTAGCCAAAAACATTCAGTACTTC
NA TRBJ1-1 NA TRBV30 CAWKRVGTEAFF TGTGCCTGGAAACGGGTGGGCACTGAAGCTTTCTTT
NA TRBJ2-7 NA TRBV15 CATSRDSPRAGHHEQYF TGTGCCACCAGCAGAGATTCGCCTCGGGCAGGGCACCACGAGCAGTACTTC
few TRBJ2-7 TRBD2 TRBV9 CASSVGLADYEQYF TGTGCCAGCAGCGTAGGACTAGCCGACTACGAGCAGTACTTC
NA TRBJ1-1 NA TRBV5-1 CASRIDGGSGTEAFF TGCGCCAGCAGAATTGACGGGGGGTCTGGTACTGAAGCTTTCTTT
few TRBJ1-1 NA TRBV6-5 CASSYSSGEAFF TGTGCCAGCAGTTACTCAAGTGGTGAAGCTTTCTTT
once TRBJ2-5 NA TRBV30 CAWMGADQETQYF TGTGCCTGGATGGGAGCGGACCAAGAGACCCAGTACTTC
NA TRBJ2-7 NA TRBV7-3 CASSATVAEQYF TGTGCCAGCAGCGCCACAGTAGCCGAGCAGTACTTC
few TRBJ1-3 NA TRBV7-3 CASSFGSGDTIYF TGTGCCAGCAGCTTCGGGTCGGGGGACACCATATATTTT
few TRBJ2-2 NA TRBV7-3 CASSSPTGATRSGELFF TGTGCCAGCAGCTCACCAACCGGGGCAACGAGATCCGGGGAGCTGTTTTTT
few TRBJ1-5 TRBD1 TRBV2 CASSERGRSNQPQHF TGTGCCAGCAGTGAGAGGGGGCGAAGCAATCAGCCCCAGCATTTT
few TRBJ1-5 NA TRBV21-1 CAIGQGSNQPQHF TGTGCCATCGGACAGGGGAGCAATCAGCCCCAGCATTTT
NA TRBJ2-1 NA TRBV25-1 CASSDKWGASSYNEQFF TGTGCCAGCAGTGATAAATGGGGGGCCAGCTCCTACAATGAGCAGTTCTTC
few TRBJ2-7 TRBD1 TRBV7-2 CASSPQGAVDEQYF TGTGCCAGCAGCCCACAGGGGGCTGTTGACGAGCAGTACTTC
few TRBJ1-1 NA TRBV9 CASSGGAGVTEAFF TGTGCCAGCAGCGGCGGGGCAGGGGTCACTGAAGCTTTCTTT
many TRBJ2-7 NA TRBV14 CASKTSAGQYF TGTGCCAGCAAGACGAGCGCGGGGCAGTACTTC
NA TRBJ2-1 NA TRBV4-1 CASTTPGTRSYNEQFF TGCGCCAGCACCACCCCCGGGACACGGTCCTACAATGAGCAGTTCTTC
few TRBJ2-1 NA TRBV19 CASSIRHNEQLF TGTGCCAGTAGTATCCGGCACAATGAGCAGCTCTTC
few TRBJ1-5 NA TRBV15 CATSRVTNPSNQPQHF TGTGCCACCAGCAGAGTGACAAACCCTAGCAATCAGCCCCAGCATTTT
NA TRBJ2-7 NA TRBV11-2 CASSPVMGSVQGYEQYF TGTGCCAGCAGCCCCGTAATGGGATCCGTACAGGGCTACGAGCAGTACTTC
few TRBJ2-7 NA TRBV20-1 CSVGRNYEQYF TGCAGTGTAGGCAGAAACTACGAGCAGTACTTC
few TRBJ2-6 TRBD1 TRBV4-1 CASSHSGQGASGANVLTF TGCGCCAGCAGCCACTCGGGACAGGGGGCGAGTGGGGCCAACGTCCTGACTTTC
few TRBJ2-3 TRBD2 TRBV10-3 CAISALGLAGSTDTQYF TGTGCCATCAGTGCGCTGGGACTAGCGGGAAGCACAGATACGCAGTATTTT
NA TRBJ2-5 TRBD1 TRBV5-1 CASSFPGTEEETQYF TGCGCCAGCAGCTTCCCCGGGACAGAGGAAGAGACCCAGTACTTC
few TRBJ2-7 NA TRBV9 CASSPEPTRPYEQYF TGTGCCAGCAGCCCCGAGCCGACCCGTCCCTACGAGCAGTACTTC
few TRBJ1-1 NA TRBV4-3 CASSQGAIQGSAFF TGCGCCAGCAGCCAAGGTGCCATCCAGGGTAGTGCTTTCTTT
NA TRBJ1-1 NA TRBV7-4 CASSLASWSVGARDTEVFF TGTGCCAGCAGCTTAGCCTCGTGGTCTGTTGGGGCGCGGGACACTGAAGTTTTCTTT
few TRBJ1-1 NA TRBV4-3 CASSPSWGAAHTEAFF TGCGCCAGCAGCCCCTCTTGGGGGGCGGCGCACACTGAAGCTTTCTTT
few TRBJ2-5 NA TRBV7-2 CASSQGRGETQYF TGTGCCAGCAGCCAAGGGAGAGGAGAGACCCAGTACTTC
few TRBJ2-7 TRBD2 TRBV7-2 CASSLGGAGYEQYF TGTGCCAGCAGCCTCGGGGGGGCTGGTTACGAGCAGTACTTC
few TRBJ2-7 NA TRBV4-3 CASSQDEGTSLYEQYF TGCGCCAGCAGCCAAGACGAGGGCACTAGCCTCTACGAGCAGTACTTC
few TRBJ1-2 NA TRBV6-5 CASSYGGRLSNYGYTF TGTGCCAGCAGTTACGGGGGGCGCTTATCTAACTATGGCTACACCTTC
few TRBJ2-4 TRBD2 TRBV4-3 CASSQVLAGGLAKNIQYF TGCGCCAGCAGCCAAGTTCTAGCGGGAGGGCTAGCCAAAAACATTCAGTACTTC
few TRBJ1-1 TRBD1 TRBV7-3 CASSPTGTGNTEAFF TGTGCCAGCAGCCCTACCGGGACAGGGAACACTGAAGCTTTCTTT
NA TRBJ2-7 NA TRBV6-5 CASSSNYEQYF TGTGCCAGCAGTTCAAATTACGAGCAGTACTTC
NA TRBJ1-2 NA TRBV21-1 CASSKVCRLSGAGYGYTF TGTGCCAGCAGCAAAGTGTGTCGGTTATCGGGGGCAGGGTATGGCTACACCTTC
NA TRBJ2-3 NA TRBV6-5 CASSYIKGTDTQYF TGTGCCAGCAGTTACATAAAGGGCACAGATACGCAGTATTTT
few TRBJ2-2 NA TRBV6-6 CASRWSPGELFF TGTGCCAGCAGATGGAGCCCCGGGGAGCTGTTTTTT
few TRBJ1-4 NA TRBV7-9 CASSLAGGATNEKLFF TGTGCCAGCAGCTTAGCGGGCGGAGCAACTAATGAAAAACTGTTTTTT
NA TRBJ2-2 NA TRBV19 CASTRQNTGELFF TGTGCCAGTACTCGGCAGAACACCGGGGAGCTGTTTTTT
NA TRBJ1-2 NA TRBV25-1 CASSESPCGYTF TGTGCCAGCAGTGAATCCCCATGCGGCTACACCTTC
NA TRBJ1-1 NA TRBV29-1 CSVIRGGIEAFF TGCAGCGTGATCAGAGGGGGTATTGAAGCTTTCTTT
NA TRBJ2-1 NA TRBV28 CASSSDRAQSIDEQFF TGTGCCAGCAGTTCCGACCGGGCGCAAAGTATCGATGAGCAGTTCTTC
few TRBJ2-1 NA TRBV5-1 CASSLLFGSNEQFF TGCGCCAGCAGCTTGCTTTTTGGTTCCAATGAGCAGTTCTTC
NA TRBJ2-2 TRBD1 TRBV5-1 CASSLAGQGVTGELFF TGCGCCAGCAGCTTGGCCGGACAGGGAGTGACCGGGGAGCTGTTTTTT